The 24 T cell receptor beta chains below come from one sample, sequenced in a study of CXCR3-negative and CXCR3-positive naive CD8 T cells. General study points: Hydrophobicity of TRB CDR3s was greater in CXCR3-positive naive cells than in CXCR3-negative naive cells.

UMI-labeled TRB cDNA libraries were prepared by 5' RACE. Reprocessing the 5' RACE reads, TCRdb reports a single entry for every CDR3 protein and omits DNA. The specimen's table records some 130,000 distinct CDR3 sequences. Their antigens are not known. The sequenced material came from naive CXCR3+ CD8+ T cells from blood. Subset given: CD45RO-CCR7+CD27+CD95- naive CD8+ T cells expressing CXCR3 (TNR3+). Receptor source: a human donor in good health. Some clones in this sample may be carry-over from other donors' samples.

The chain's CDR3 is CASSPPWLETQYF. The chain carries TRBV6-1 and TRBJ2-5; lacking DNA, the TRBD1 call made by TCRdb goes unchecked. The germline CDR1 and CDR2 sequences are MNHNS and SASEGT. The CDR3 consists of 13 residues.

V usage is TRBV25-1 and J usage is TRBJ2-1; lacking DNA, the TRBD1 call made by TCRdb goes unchecked. Germline V lookup: CDR1 MGHDK, CDR2 SYGVNS. The CDR3 length is 16 residues. CDR3 protein: CASSDPVGPRADEQFF.

This chain uses TRBV4-1 with TRBJ2-7; absent DNA, TCRdb's TRBD2 call cannot be checked. CDR3 size: 16 residues. Germline loops: CDR1 MGHRA, CDR2 YSYEKL. The CDR3 loop is CASSQEGLAGAYEQYF.

The rearrangement joins TRBV4-2 to TRBJ1-5. This CDR3 has 12 amino acids. In germline, CDR1 is LGHNA, CDR2 YNFKEQ. The CDR3 protein is CASSQDNQPQHF.

The rearrangement uses TRBV6-5 and TRBJ2-2. CDR1 is MNHEY, CDR2 SVGAGI, per germline. There are 16 residues in the CDR3. CDR3 in amino acids: CASSYSWLANTGELFF.

V is TRBV7-9 and J is TRBJ1-3. Germline-derived CDR1 and CDR2 are SEHNR and FQNEAQ (reference sequence). The CDR3 has 13 amino acids. The CDR3 sequence is CASSAGGVHTIYF.

The V call is TRBV7-9, the J call TRBJ2-1. The CDR3 consists of 16 residues. Germline values: CDR1 SEHNR, CDR2 FQNEAQ (reference sequence). CDR3 sequence: CASSSTQRIPYNEQFF.

The chain links TRBV2 to TRBJ1-2; lacking DNA, the TRBD1 call made by TCRdb goes unchecked. The CDR3 covers 11 residues. Germline V CDR1 and CDR2: SNHLY, FYNNEI. CDR3 in amino acids: CASQGDYGYTF.

The chain is built from TRBV6-2 or TRBV6-3 and TRBJ2-1; the TCRdb D gene call, TRBD1, has no DNA to confirm it. In germline, CDR1 is MNHEY, CDR2 SVGEGT. This CDR3 is 12 amino acids long. The CDR3: CASSSTGTEQFF.

This chain links TRBV28 with TRBJ2-2. The CDR3 is 13 amino acids. Germline V lookup: CDR1 MDHEN, CDR2 SYDVKM. This chain's CDR3 is CASSSVDTGELFF.

This CDR3 is CSARDRGHKQFF. The rearrangement joins TRBV29-1 to TRBJ2-1; TCRdb's D call, TRBD1, is unchecked because there is no DNA. Germline CDR1 and CDR2: SQVTM and ANQGSEA. CDR3 length equals 12 residues.

This chain connects TRBV12-3 or TRBV12-4 to TRBJ2-3; as DNA is missing, the TRBD2 call by TCRdb cannot be tested. The CDR3 has 16 residues. The chain's CDR3 is CASSQPAHRSTDTQYF.

This chain uses TRBV6-6 with TRBJ2-1. The length of the CDR3 is 11 residues. CDR1 is MNHNY and CDR2 is SVGAGI in the germline V gene (reference sequence). This chain's CDR3 is CASSYFGEQFF.

The chain links TRBV6-5 to TRBJ2-1; TCRdb's D call, TRBD1, is unchecked because there is no DNA. The CDR3 is 12 amino acids. Germline assignment: CDR1 MNHEY and CDR2 SVGAGI. CDR3 protein: CASTQGGNEQFF.

V is TRBV7-3 and J is TRBJ2-1; the D gene TCRdb calls, TRBD1, cannot be checked with no DNA. The CDR3 has 16 residues. Germline assignment: CDR1 SGHTA and CDR2 FQGTGA. CDR3 amino acids: CASSRTQSRGYNEQFF. Variable domain in full (rest from reference TRBV7-3 and TRBJ2-1): GAGVSQTPSNKVTEKGKYVELRCDPISGHTALYWYRQSLGQGPEFLIYFQGTGAADDSGLPNDRFFAVRPEGSVSTLKIQRTERGDSAVYLCASSRTQSRGYNEQFFGPGTRLTVL.

The chain is built from TRBV12-3 or TRBV12-4 and TRBJ1-5; TCRdb's D call of TRBD1 is untestable without DNA. This CDR3 spans 13 amino acids. The CDR3 region is CASSLDRVVPQHF.

The chain has TRBV7-9 and TRBJ2-1; TCRdb calls TRBD1, which cannot be checked without DNA. Germline V gives CDR1 SEHNR, CDR2 FQNEAQ (reference sequence). This CDR3 region has 11 residues. The CDR3 reads CASGPGNEQFF.

The V call is TRBV6-5, the J call TRBJ2-3; with no DNA, the TCRdb D assignment of TRBD2 cannot be verified. CDR3 length: 16 amino acids. Germline V gene sequence: CDR1 MNHEY, CDR2 SVGAGI. CDR3 in amino acids: CASSYGLAGGADTQYF.

The V and J genes are TRBV7-9 and TRBJ2-5. The CDR3 length is 12 residues. Germline V gene sequence: CDR1 SEHNR, CDR2 FQNEAQ (reference sequence). The chain's CDR3 is CASSLVQETQYF. Supplemented by reference TRBV7-9 and TRBJ2-5, the full variable domain reads DTGVSQNPRHKITKRGQNVTFRCDPISEHNRLYWYRQTLGQGPEFLTYFQNEAQLEKSRLLSDRFSAERPKGSFSTLEIQRTEQGDSAMYLCASSLVQETQYFGPGTRLLVL.

This chain links TRBV11-2 with TRBJ2-1. CDR3 length: 13 amino acids. The germline V gene encodes CDR1 SGHAT and CDR2 FQNNGV. The CDR3 is CASSSDGYNEQFF.

The V and J genes are TRBV19 and TRBJ2-7; checking the TCRdb D call of TRBD2 is not possible without DNA. This CDR3 has 14 amino acids. Germline assignment: CDR1 LNHDA and CDR2 SQIVND (reference sequence). The CDR3: CASRGLAGAYEQYF.

This chain connects TRBV27 to TRBJ2-5; TCRdb reports TRBD2, a call that lacks DNA to check it against. CDR3 length equals 17 residues. Germline values: CDR1 MNHEY, CDR2 SMNVEV (reference sequence). The CDR3 loop is CASRPVGRGGPKETQYF.

V and J are TRBV7-2 and TRBJ1-2; TCRdb's D gene call, TRBD1, goes unchecked for lack of DNA. This CDR3 is built from 17 residues. The germline V gene has CDR1 SGHTA and CDR2 FQGNSA. CDR3 amino acids: CASSLVGRTGPNYGYTF.

This chain joins TRBV28 and TRBJ1-1; the TRBD1 assignment by TCRdb is unverifiable without DNA. The CDR3 extends over 15 amino acids. CDR1 is MDHEN and CDR2 is SYDVKM in the germline V gene. CDR3 loop: CASSSTNRGWTEAFF. The full variable domain, its missing parts supplied by reference TRBV28 and TRBJ1-1, is DVKVTQSSRYLVKRTGEKVFLECVQDMDHENMFWYRQDPGLGLRLIYFSYDVKMKEKGDIPEGYSVSREKKERFSLILESASTNQTSMYLCASSSTNRGWTEAFFGQGTRLTVV.